This entry concerns a single T cell receptor (beta chain). Its antigen is not known. This table comes from immunoSEQ multiplex PCR, and its TCRdb copy is limited to in-frame clones, with some not included. In the table there are 11,000 or so clones, roughly 84% of which are singletons. This CDR3 comprises 16 residues. Trimming stripped 4 bases from V and 0 bases from J, with 12 bases between. Germline CDR1 MGHRA, CDR2 YSYEKL. Time point in this sample: week 5, during vaccination. The investigators gave 300 ug of mutant IDH1 20-mer peptide in each vaccine dose, together with topical imiquimod. New IDH1-mutant, ATRX-lost WHO grade 3 or 4 astrocytomas occurred in donors. The sample originates from a study of a mutant IDH1 vaccine in newly diagnosed glioma. As for the study in general: Eight vaccinations were given in weeks 1, 3, 5, 7, 11, 15, 19 and 23.

The receptor was derived from a middle-aged woman with glioma. Some clones in this sample may be carry-over from other donors' samples. Sequencing used PBMCs, obtained from a glioma patient whose treatment included an IDH1 peptide vaccine. This chain connects TRBV4-1 to TRBJ2-2, with D possibly matching TRBD2 (6 bases). This CDR3 reads CASSLRTGANTGELFF. The CDR3 DNA reads TGCGCCAGCAGCCTACGGACGGGGGCGAACACCGGGGAGCTGTTTTTT.